This entry describes one T cell receptor (beta chain). Methods used by the authors: Reference gene primer amplification in the assay estimated nucleated cell counts. Method: immunoSEQ multiplex PCR; TCRdb's copy keeps in-frame clones and lacks some. V and J calls and clone size come straight from that table; D and trimming were deduced from the DNA. The sample records under 450,000 clones, about nine tenths being singletons. The CDR3 runs 15 residues. V shed 0 bases and J shed 4 bases, with 14 bases lying between them. Germline loops: CDR1 SGHRS, CDR2 YFSETQ. The record originates from a study of blood T cell repertoires in COVID-19.

The sequenced sample was peripheral blood. The chain uses TRBV5-1 and TRBJ2-7, with a weak D call TRBD1 (6 bases). The sequence was collected from a woman aged 45-65 years with COVID-19, enrolled during active disease. CDR3 amino acids: CASSLGPTGSYEQYF. The CDR3 bases are TGCGCCAGCAGCTTGGGTCCGACAGGATCTTACGAGCAGTACTTC.